The TCR beta chain described here comes from a study of early T cells in non-severe SARS-CoV-2 infection. Study in general: Sequencing used unsorted whole-blood bulk RNA, so chains lack pairing.

In the library, individual cDNA molecules carried attached unique molecular identifiers. TCRdb recomputed calls from the 5' RACE reads with MiXCR, one row per CDR3 protein. The table records about 66,000 distinct CDR3 sequences, less than 9.5% of them present only once. This clonotype has a count of ten or more. The antigen remains undetermined. The CDR3 contains 20 residues. Germline CDR1 and CDR2: LGHDT and YNNKEL (reference sequence). V was shortened by 0 bases and J by 5 bases, with 23 bases between the two germline ends. General study points: Clonotype matching in VDJdb favored anti-spike CD8 responses and did not capture private and CD4 specificities.

This chain uses TRBV3-1 with TRBJ1-6; D is uncertain. This TCR came from an adult who was a healthcare worker with PCR-confirmed SARS-CoV-2 infection or an uninfected control (not recorded which). The sequenced sample consisted of whole blood. The DNA for the CDR3 is TGTGCCAGCAGCCAAGAGGGAGGCCCACAAGGCTACCTTCATAATTCACCCCTCCACTTT. Encoded protein: CASSQEGGPQGYLHNSPLHF.